This entry is about one T cell receptor (beta chain). What it recognizes is unknown. Germline and junction disagree at one end, which may indicate a read error. This entry belongs to a study of tumor and adjacent non-tumor tissue in lung cancer. RNA was extracted from bulk tissue without any cell sorting. The CDR3 runs 14 residues. Three rounds of nested PCR, following a modified ARM-PCR protocol, produced the TCRbeta library. TCRdb passed the multiplex PCR reads through MiXCR, listing each CDR3 protein once. The profile shows about 110,000 distinct CDR3 sequences, around 82% of them singletons. Study-level findings and limits: Tumor TCR diversity, when higher, was linked to shorter survival.

The rearrangement joins TRBV12-3 or TRBV12-4 to TRBJ1-5; a possible D gene is TRBD1 (5 bases). Input material: lung tumor tissue. The sequence was collected from a man between 65 and 85 years old with non-small cell lung cancer. The CDR3, as DNA: TGTGCCAGCAGTGGACGCAGGGAAGATCAGCCCCAACAATTT. Protein sequence: CASSGRREDQPQQF.